The 14 T cell receptor beta chains below all came from one sample that was sequenced in a study of T cells after yellow fever vaccination. TCRdb re-analysed the 5' RACE reads in MiXCR, keeping a single row per CDR3 protein. The sample includes some 550,000 distinct CDR3 sequences, under 25% of them seen just once. The specimen was PBMCs, collected 15 days after the yellow fever booster vaccination. Receptors were obtained from a man aged 30-40 years who received the YFV17D yellow fever vaccine.

This clonotype was recorded at least ten times. V is TRBV15 and J is TRBJ2-3, with 11 nucleotides matching TRBD2. CDR3 size: 17 residues. Germline trimming cut 2 bases from V and 6 bases from J; bases unmatched to any gene: 10. Germline V gene lookup returns CDR1 LNHNV and CDR2 YYDKDF (reference sequence). This chain's CDR3 is CATSRRTLAGAADTQYF. The CDR3 nucleotides read TGTGCCACCAGCAGACGAACACTAGCGGGAGCGGCTGATACGCAGTATTTT.

This sequence joins TRBV19 and TRBJ2-3; 7 bases align to TRBD2. The CDR3 contains 15 residues. V gave up 6 bases and J gave up 4 bases; unmatched junction bases: 10. CDR1 is LNHDA, CDR2 SQIVND, per germline (reference sequence). The CDR3 sequence is CASSPRDRGADTQYF. CDR3 nucleotides: TGTGCCAGTAGCCCCCGGGACCGGGGGGCAGATACGCAGTATTTT.

The chain uses TRBV19 and TRBJ2-5; TRBD1 might be the D (5 bases). Trimming took off 0 bases at V and 2 bases at J, with 7 bases between the two ends. The germline V gene has CDR1 LNHDA and CDR2 SQIVND (reference sequence). CDR3 length equals 14 residues. This CDR3 is CASSIDDRQETQYF. CDR3 nucleotides: TGTGCCAGTAGTATAGATGACAGACAAGAGACCCAGTACTTC.

The count of this clonotype is one. V is TRBV6-2 or TRBV6-3 and J is TRBJ2-2; D is unresolved. Per the germline V gene, CDR1 is MNHEY and CDR2 is SVGEGT. The CDR3 runs to 13 residues. Deletions cut 2 bases from V and 6 bases from J, with 7 bases between. The CDR3 nucleotides are TGTGCCAGCAGTTACCTCTCGGCCGGGGAGCTGTTTTTT. Residues: CASSYLSAGELFF.

V gene TRBV9 combines with J gene TRBJ2-1; 8 nucleotides match TRBD2. This CDR3 is built from 15 residues. CDR1 and CDR2 (germline): SGDLS, YYNGEE. V dropped 3 bases and J dropped 10; count of bases not matched to a gene: 12. CDR3 bases: TGTGCCAGCAGCGCATCCGGGACTAGGTTACAGGAGCAGTTCTTC. Translation: CASSASGTRLQEQFF.

The chain recombines TRBV5-1 with TRBJ2-5, with TRBD2 identical over 12 bases. The length of the CDR3 is 16 residues. V gave up 4 bases and J gave up 4 bases; unmatched junction bases: 8. Germline V CDR1 and CDR2: SGHRS, YFSETQ. CDR3 sequence reads: CASSTLTSGSGETQYF. DNA of the CDR3: TGCGCCAGCAGCACCTTGACTAGCGGGAGTGGAGAGACCCAGTACTTC.

This clonotype was recorded a few times. The CDR3 reads CASSPRQDFQETQYF. The CDR3 nucleotides are TGTGCCAGCTCACCACGACAGGACTTCCAAGAGACCCAGTACTTC. V gene TRBV18 combines with J gene TRBJ2-5; D may be TRBD1 (6 bases). The CDR3 loop spans 15 amino acids. Between the trimmed V and J ends, which lost 1 base and 1 base, there was a span of 10 bases. CDR1 KGHSH and CDR2 LQKENI come from the germline V gene.

This clonotype was seen a handful of times. This rearrangement joins TRBV24-1 to TRBJ2-3, with 10 bases aligning to TRBD1. The CDR3 is 18 amino acids. Germline assignment: CDR1 KGHDR and CDR2 SFDVKD. Losses at the gene ends were 4 bases for V and 0 bases for J; bases not matched to a gene: 9. CDR3 in amino acids: CATSDPGQGPTSTDTQYF. The CDR3, as DNA: TGTGCCACCAGTGACCCGGGACAGGGGCCCACCAGCACAGATACGCAGTATTTT.

The rearrangement links TRBV5-1 to TRBJ2-6; 12 nucleotides line up with TRBD2. CDR1 is SGHRS and CDR2 is YFSETQ in the germline V gene. V trimming: 3 bases; J trimming: 0 bases; junction bases outside the gene matches: 7. The CDR3 covers 19 residues. The CDR3 sequence: CASSSGLAGSASGANVLTF. In DNA form, the CDR3 reads TGCGCCAGCAGCTCAGGACTAGCGGGATCCGCCTCTGGGGCCAACGTCCTGACTTTC.

This clonotype was seen at least ten times. The chain combines TRBV7-7 with TRBJ2-3, with 10 nucleotides matching TRBD1. The CDR3 extends over 15 amino acids. CDR1 and CDR2 from the germline V gene are SSHAT and FNYEAQ (reference sequence). Trimming took 4 bases from V and 1 from J; bases not matched to a gene: 2. CDR3 loop: CASSSGTGGTDTQYF. The DNA for the CDR3 is TGTGCCAGCAGCTCCGGGACAGGGGGCACAGATACGCAGTATTTT.

This clonotype has at least ten counts. This chain joins TRBV7-2 and TRBJ2-6; D ambiguous. In germline, CDR1 is SGHTA, CDR2 FQGNSA. The CDR3 length is 18 residues. V shed 0 bases and J shed 0 bases, with 12 bases lying between them. CDR3 in amino acids: CASSLALPGSSGANVLTF. The CDR3 DNA sequence: TGTGCCAGCAGCTTAGCGCTTCCAGGCTCCTCTGGGGCCAACGTCCTGACTTTC.

To note about this clonotype: The junction differs from germline at one of its ends, possibly a read error. The chain joins TRBV6-5 to TRBJ1-4; D gene unclear. Germline V gives CDR1 MNHEY, CDR2 SVGAGI. The CDR3 is made up of 14 amino acids. CDR3 loop: CASSYGSTNEKLFF. Here the CDR3 DNA reads TGTGCCAGTAGTTACGGCTCAACTAATGAAAAACTGTTTTTT.

The chain couples TRBV10-3 to TRBJ2-5; tentative D call: TRBD1 (5 bases). The germline gives CDR1 ENHRY, CDR2 SYGVKD. The length of the CDR3 is 12 residues. The ends were cut back, 10 bases at V and 0 bases at J, with 9 bases in the middle. This chain's CDR3 is CATGMDQETQYF. For the CDR3, the DNA is TGTGCCACAGGGATGGACCAAGAGACCCAGTACTTC.

The V and J genes are TRBV5-1 and TRBJ2-2; D call uncertain. The germline V gene has CDR1 SGHRS and CDR2 YFSETQ. This CDR3 is 16 amino acids long. Trimming stripped 1 base from V and 0 bases from J, with 10 bases between. CDR3: CASSLLKRSNTGELFF. The CDR3 region has the DNA TGCGCCAGCAGCTTGTTGAAACGGTCGAACACCGGGGAGCTGTTTTTT.